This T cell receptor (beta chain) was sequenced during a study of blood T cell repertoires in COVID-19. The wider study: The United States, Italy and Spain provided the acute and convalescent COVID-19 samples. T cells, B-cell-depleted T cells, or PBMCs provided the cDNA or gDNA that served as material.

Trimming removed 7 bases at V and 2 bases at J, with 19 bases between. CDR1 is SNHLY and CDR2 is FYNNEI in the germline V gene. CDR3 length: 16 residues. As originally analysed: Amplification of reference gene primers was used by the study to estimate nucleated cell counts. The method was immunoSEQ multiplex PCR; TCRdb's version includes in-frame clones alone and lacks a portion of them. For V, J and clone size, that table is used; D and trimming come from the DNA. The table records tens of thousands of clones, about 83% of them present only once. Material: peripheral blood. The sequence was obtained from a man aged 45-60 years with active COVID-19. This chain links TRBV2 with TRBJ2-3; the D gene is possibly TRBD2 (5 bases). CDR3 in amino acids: CASKEELYLFTDTQYF. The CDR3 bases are TGTGCCAGCAAGGAGGAGCTCTACCTTTTCACAGATACGCAGTATTTT.